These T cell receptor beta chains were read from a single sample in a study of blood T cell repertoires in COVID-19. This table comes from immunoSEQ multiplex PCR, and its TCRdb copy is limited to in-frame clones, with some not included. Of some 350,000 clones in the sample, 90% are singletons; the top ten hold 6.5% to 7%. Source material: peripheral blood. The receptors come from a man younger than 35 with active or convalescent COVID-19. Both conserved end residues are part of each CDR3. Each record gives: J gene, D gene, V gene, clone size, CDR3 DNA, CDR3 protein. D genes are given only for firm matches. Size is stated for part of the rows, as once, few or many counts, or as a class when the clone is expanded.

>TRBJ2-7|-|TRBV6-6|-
TGTGCCAGCAGTTACTCCGGGACAAGGGCCTCCTACGAGCAGTACTTC
CASSYSGTRASYEQYF
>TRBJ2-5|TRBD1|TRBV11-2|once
TGTGCCAGCAGCTCCACGGGACAGGGGGTTAGGAAGACCCAGTACTTC
CASSSTGQGVRKTQYF
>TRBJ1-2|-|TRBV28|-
TGTGCCATAGGCAGGGACTATGGCTACACCTTC
CAIGRDYGYTF
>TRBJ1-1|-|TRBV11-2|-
TGTGCCAGCAGCACCAAAGACAAATACAGCAGGAACACTGAAGCTTTCTTT
CASSTKDKYSRNTEAFF
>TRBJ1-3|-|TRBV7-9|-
TGTGCCAGCAGCTTTCAAAACACCATATATTTT
CASSFQNTIYF
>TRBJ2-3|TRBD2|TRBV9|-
TGTGCCAGCAGTGAACCGGGACTATCCCCCCCCCAGCAGTATTTT
CASSEPGLSPPQQYF
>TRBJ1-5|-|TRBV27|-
TGTGCCAGCAGTCCCCTCGGGGTCCTTCAGCCCCAGCATTTT
CASSPLGVLQPQHF
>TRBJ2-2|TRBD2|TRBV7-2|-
TGTGCCAGCATCAGGACTAGCGGGAGAAATGGGGAGCTGTTTTTT
CASIRTSGRNGELFF
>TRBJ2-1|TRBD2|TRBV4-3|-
TGCGCCAGCAGCCTTGGGCGGGGGGGATTGGTCTACAATGAGCAGTTCTTC
CASSLGRGGLVYNEQFF
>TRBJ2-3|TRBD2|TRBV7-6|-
TGTGCCAGCAGCTTTAGAGGTATAGCGGGTAGCACAGATACGCAGTATTTT
CASSFRGIAGSTDTQYF
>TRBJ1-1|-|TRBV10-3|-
TGTGCCATCCCAGGGGTAGGTGGGAACACTGAAGCTTTCTTT
CAIPGVGGNTEAFF
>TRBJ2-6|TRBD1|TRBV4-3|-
TGCGCCAGCAGCCAAGCGGGACAGGGGGCCTCTGGGGCCAACGTCCTGACTTTC
CASSQAGQGASGANVLTF
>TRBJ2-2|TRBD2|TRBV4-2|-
TGTGCCAGCAGCCGGGCGGGGGATAACACCGGGGAGCTGTTTTTT
CASSRAGDNTGELFF
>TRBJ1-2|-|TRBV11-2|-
TGTGCCAGCAGCCAAGTGGGACTCTATGGCTACACCTTC
CASSQVGLYGYTF
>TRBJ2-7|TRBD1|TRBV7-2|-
TGTGCCAGCAGCCTACAGGGACAGGGGCGCGAGCAGTACTTC
CASSLQGQGREQYF
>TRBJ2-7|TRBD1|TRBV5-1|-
TGCGCCAGCAGCACGACAGGGGGCGACTACGAGCAGTACTTC
CASSTTGGDYEQYF
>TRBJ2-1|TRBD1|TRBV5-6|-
TGTGCCAGCAGTAGGGACAGGGGGAGCTCCTACAATGAGCAGTTCTTC
CASSRDRGSSYNEQFF
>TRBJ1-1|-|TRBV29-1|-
TGCAGCGTTGAAGGTACCCCCCACCCCAGGGCAACTGAAGCTTTCTTT
CSVEGTPHPRATEAFF
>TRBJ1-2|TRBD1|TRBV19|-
TGTGCCAGTAACGCCGGGACAGGCAACTATGGCTACACCTTC
CASNAGTGNYGYTF
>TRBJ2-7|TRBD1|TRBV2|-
TGTGCCAGCCAGGCCGGGACAGGCTCCGACGAGCAGTACTTC
CASQAGTGSDEQYF
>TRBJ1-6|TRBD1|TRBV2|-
TGTGCCAGCAGTACCGGGACAGGGCTATCACCCCTCCACTTT
CASSTGTGLSPLHF
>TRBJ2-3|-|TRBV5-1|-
TGCGCCAGCGCAGTAGGGGTCTTTACCACAGATACGCAGTATTTT
CASAVGVFTTDTQYF
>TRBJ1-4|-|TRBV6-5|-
TGTGCCAGCATGGGCAGCTTGGGTGAAAAACTGTTTTTT
CASMGSLGEKLFF
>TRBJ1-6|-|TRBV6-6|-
TGTGCCAGCAGTTACCAACCAGGTGGTAATTCACCCCTCCACTTT
CASSYQPGGNSPLHF
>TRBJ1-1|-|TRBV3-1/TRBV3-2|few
TGTGCCAGCAGCCTGAACAGGCCGATGAACACTGAAGCTTTCTTT
CASSLNRPMNTEAFF
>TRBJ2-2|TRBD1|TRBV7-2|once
TGTGCCAGCAGCAAAGAGGGACAGGGGAACGGGGAGCTGTTTTTT
CASSKEGQGNGELFF
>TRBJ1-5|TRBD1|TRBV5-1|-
TGCGCCAGCAGCTTGGCGGCAGGGGGCAGTCAGCCCCAGCATTTT
CASSLAAGGSQPQHF
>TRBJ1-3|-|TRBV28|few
TGTGCCAGCAGTCCTCCCCGACTGGTCGTCCGGAACACCATATATTTT
CASSPPRLVVRNTIYF
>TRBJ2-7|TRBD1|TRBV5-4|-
TGTGCCAGCAGCCCGGGACAGCAGATCTACGAGCAGTACTTC
CASSPGQQIYEQYF
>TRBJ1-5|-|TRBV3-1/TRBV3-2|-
TGTGCCAGCAGCGACGATCTAGGCAATCAGCCCCAGCATTTT
CASSDDLGNQPQHF
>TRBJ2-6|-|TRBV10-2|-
TGCGCCAGCAGTGAGAGACGGGCTGGGGCCAACGTCCTGACTTTC
CASSERRAGANVLTF
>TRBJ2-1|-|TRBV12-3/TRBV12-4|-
TGTGCCAGCAGCCTAGACAGTTACAATGAGCAGTTCTTC
CASSLDSYNEQFF
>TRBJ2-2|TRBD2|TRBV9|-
TGTGCCAGCAGCGCCTCTTTGCGGGGGGCCACCGGGGAGCTGTTTTTT
CASSASLRGATGELFF
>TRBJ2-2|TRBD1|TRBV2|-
TGTGCCAGCGGGACAGGGTGGACCGGGGAGCTGTTTTTT
CASGTGWTGELFF
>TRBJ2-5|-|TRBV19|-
TGTGCCAGTAGTATTAGGGGCATGGAGACCCAGTACTTC
CASSIRGMETQYF
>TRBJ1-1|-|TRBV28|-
TGTGCCAGCAGTGAAAAAGACAGGAACACTGAAGCTTTCTTT
CASSEKDRNTEAFF
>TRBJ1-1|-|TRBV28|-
TGTGCCAGCAGTTCCTCTGGACGGGGACTCCGAAGGACTGAAGCTTTCTTT
CASSSSGRGLRRTEAFF
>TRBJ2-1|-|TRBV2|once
TGTGCCAGCAGGAGAACGCCAGGCAGGGAATTCAACAATGAGCAGTTCTTC
CASRRTPGREFNNEQFF
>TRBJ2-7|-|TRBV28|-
TGTGCCAGCAGTCCCTTGGGCCAGGCATTTTCCGAGCAGTACTTC
CASSPLGQAFSEQYF
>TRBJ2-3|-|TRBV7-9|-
TGTGCCAGCAGCTTAGCTGTTGCGGTGGAAGGCACAGATACGCAGTATTTT
CASSLAVAVEGTDTQYF